This TCR beta chain was documented in a study of Graves' ophthalmopathy and Graves' hyperthyroidism. On this clonotype itself: The antigen remains unidentified.

CDR3 regions of TCR beta were amplified from RNA transcripts. Second-round multiplex PCR came after a first-round RT-PCR that employed HTBI primers. TCRdb re-called the multiplex PCR reads with MiXCR, one entry per CDR3 protein. The profile covers 1 million to 1.3 million distinct CDR3 sequences, with about two fifths appearing a single time and around 10% taken by the ten largest. Points from the study as a whole: Detection in blood was also observed for most expanded thyroid clonotypes above 0.001 frequency. Ophthalmopathy progression cases were predicted by the model with approximately 71% sensitivity and about 72% specificity. Distinction of ophthalmopathy from stable hyperthyroidism by a 13-signature model reached approximately 88% sensitivity and 81.08% specificity.

CDR1 is SGHRS and CDR2 is YFSETQ in the germline V gene. V lost 1 base, J lost 6 bases, and 5 bases stayed unmatched. This CDR3 has 14 amino acids. The chain carries TRBV5-1 and TRBJ1-1, with TRBD1 identical over 8 bases. The TCR was taken from an adult man with Graves' hyperthyroidism. The sequenced sample was peripheral blood or thyroid tissue (not recorded which). In nucleotides, the CDR3 is TGCGCCAGCAGCTTGACAGGGGGGACTCCTGAAGCTTTCTTT. Translated, it gives CASSLTGGTPEAFF.